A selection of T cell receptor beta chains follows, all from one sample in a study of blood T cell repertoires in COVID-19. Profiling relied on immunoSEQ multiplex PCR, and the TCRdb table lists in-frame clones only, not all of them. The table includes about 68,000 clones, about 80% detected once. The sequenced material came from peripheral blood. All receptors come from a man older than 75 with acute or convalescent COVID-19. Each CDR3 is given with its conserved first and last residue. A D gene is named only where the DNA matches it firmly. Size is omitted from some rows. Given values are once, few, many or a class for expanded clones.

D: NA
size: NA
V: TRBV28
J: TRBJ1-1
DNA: TGTGCCAGCAGACCGCCGACAGGAGACCGCATGAACACTGAAGCTTTCTTT
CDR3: CASRPPTGDRMNTEAFF

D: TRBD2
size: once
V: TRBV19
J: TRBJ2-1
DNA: TGTGCCAGTAGTACAGGACTAGCGGGGGGTTCCTACAATGAGCAGTTCTTC
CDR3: CASSTGLAGGSYNEQFF

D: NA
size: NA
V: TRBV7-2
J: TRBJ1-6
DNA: TGTGCCAGCAGCCCGGGGGAGGGGCGGGCACCCCTCCACTTT
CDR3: CASSPGEGRAPLHF

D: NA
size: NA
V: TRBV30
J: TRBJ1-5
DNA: TGTGCCTGGGACCCGGGTGTAGATCAGCCCCAGCATTTT
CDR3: CAWDPGVDQPQHF

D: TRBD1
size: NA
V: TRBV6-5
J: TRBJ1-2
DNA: TGTGCCAGCAGTTACTCGGGACAGTGGAACTATGGCTACACCTTC
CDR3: CASSYSGQWNYGYTF

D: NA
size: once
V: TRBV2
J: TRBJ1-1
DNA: TGTGCCAGCAGTCCCCTTTCGGGGAACACTGAAGCTTTCTTT
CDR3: CASSPLSGNTEAFF

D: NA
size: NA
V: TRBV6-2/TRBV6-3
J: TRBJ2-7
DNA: TGTGCCAGCAGTTACTCGCCTCGACACTACGAGCAGTACTTC
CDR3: CASSYSPRHYEQYF

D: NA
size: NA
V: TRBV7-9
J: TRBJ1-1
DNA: TGTGCCAGCAGCTTAGAGGCGGGGACGAACACTGAAGCTTTCTTT
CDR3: CASSLEAGTNTEAFF

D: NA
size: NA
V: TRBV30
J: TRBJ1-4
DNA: TGTGCCTGGGAACGGTCGCCTAATGAAAAACTGTTTTTT
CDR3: CAWERSPNEKLFF

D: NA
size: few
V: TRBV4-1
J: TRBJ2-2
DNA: TGCGCCAGCAGCCTCGGACAGCGGGGGAACACCGGGGAGCTGTTTTTT
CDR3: CASSLGQRGNTGELFF

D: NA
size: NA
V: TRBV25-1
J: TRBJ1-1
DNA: TGTGCCAGCAGTGAATATGGGGGGGCGAACACTGAAGCTTTCTTT
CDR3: CASSEYGGANTEAFF

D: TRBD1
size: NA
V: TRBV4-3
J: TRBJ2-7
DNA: TGCGCCAGCAGCCAAGCCTTGGCCACATCGGGACAGTTTTATTACGAGCAGTACTTC
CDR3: CASSQALATSGQFYYEQYF

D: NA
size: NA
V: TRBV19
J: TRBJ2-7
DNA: TGTGCCAGTACCTCCTCACGTCAGGGTCACGAGCAGTACTTC
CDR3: CASTSSRQGHEQYF

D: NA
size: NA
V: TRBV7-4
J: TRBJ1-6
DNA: TGTGCCAGAAGTGCTAAAGCCAGGGATGAAAAGGGCAATTCACCCCTCCACTTT
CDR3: CARSAKARDEKGNSPLHF

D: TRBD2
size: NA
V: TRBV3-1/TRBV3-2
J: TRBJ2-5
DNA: TGTGCCAGCGGCGGCGGGAGAGGGGAAGGAGAGACCCAGTACTTC
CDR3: CASGGGRGEGETQYF

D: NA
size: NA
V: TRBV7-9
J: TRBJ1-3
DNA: TGTGCCAGCAGCCGTGGGGAGGGAACTGGAAACACCATATATTTT
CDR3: CASSRGEGTGNTIYF

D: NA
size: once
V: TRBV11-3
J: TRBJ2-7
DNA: TGTGCCAGCAGCTTAGAAGGAGTCAGCTCCTACGAGCAGTACTTC
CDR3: CASSLEGVSSYEQYF

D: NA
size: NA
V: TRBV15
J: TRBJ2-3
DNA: TGTGCCACCAGCAGAGGGGCAGACCCCACAGATACGCAGTATTTT
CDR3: CATSRGADPTDTQYF

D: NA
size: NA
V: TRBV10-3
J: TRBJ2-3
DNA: TGTGCCTCAACACGGGAGATTAGCGCAGATACGCAGTATTTT
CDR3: CASTREISADTQYF

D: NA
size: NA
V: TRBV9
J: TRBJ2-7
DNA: TGTGCCAGCAGCGTAGTAGGGGGCTCCTACGAGCAGTACTTC
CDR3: CASSVVGGSYEQYF

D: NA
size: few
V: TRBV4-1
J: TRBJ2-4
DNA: TGCGCCAGCAGCCTCACCATCACCGGGGACATTCAGTACTTC
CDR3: CASSLTITGDIQYF

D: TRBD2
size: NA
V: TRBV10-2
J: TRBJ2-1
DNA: TGCGCCAGCAGTGAGCTGGGACTAGCGGGGTACAATGAGCAGTTCTTC
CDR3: CASSELGLAGYNEQFF

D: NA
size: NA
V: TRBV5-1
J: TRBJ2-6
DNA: TGCGCCAGCAGCTTGGCAGGGGATGGGGCCAACGTCCTGACTTTC
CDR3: CASSLAGDGANVLTF

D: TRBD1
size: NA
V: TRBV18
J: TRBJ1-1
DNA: TGTGCCAGCTCACCCCTGGGACAGATCTCGAACACTGAAGCTTTCTTT
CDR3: CASSPLGQISNTEAFF

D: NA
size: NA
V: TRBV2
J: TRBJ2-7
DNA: TGTGCCAGCAGTGAACAGGTAAGGCAGTACTTC
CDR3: CASSEQVRQYF

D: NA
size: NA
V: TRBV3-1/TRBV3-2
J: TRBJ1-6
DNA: TGTGCCAGCAGCCCCCGAACACGGGATTCACCCCTCCACTTT
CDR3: CASSPRTRDSPLHF

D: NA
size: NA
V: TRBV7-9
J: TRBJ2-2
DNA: TGTGCCAGCAGCTTAGTAATCGGGGAGCTGTTTTTT
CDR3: CASSLVIGELFF

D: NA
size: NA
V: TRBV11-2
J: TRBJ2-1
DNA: TGTGCCAGCAGCTTAGATTTGGTGAGCTCCTACAATGAGCAGTTCTTC
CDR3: CASSLDLVSSYNEQFF

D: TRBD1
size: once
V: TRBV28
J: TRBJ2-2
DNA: TGTGCCAGCAGTTTGGGACAGGGAAACACCGGGGAGCTGTTTTTT
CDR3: CASSLGQGNTGELFF

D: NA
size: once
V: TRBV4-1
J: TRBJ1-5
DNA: TGCGCCAGCAGCCAGATTTACAGTAGCAATCAGCCCCAGCATTTT
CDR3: CASSQIYSSNQPQHF

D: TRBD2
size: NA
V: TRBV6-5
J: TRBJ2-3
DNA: TGTGCCAGCAGTTTTCGACTAGCGGGGGACACAGATACGCAGTATTTT
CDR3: CASSFRLAGDTDTQYF

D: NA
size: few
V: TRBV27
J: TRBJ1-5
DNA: TGTGCCAGCAGCTCCGCGGGGGTAAGAGGCAATCAGCCCCAGCATTTT
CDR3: CASSSAGVRGNQPQHF

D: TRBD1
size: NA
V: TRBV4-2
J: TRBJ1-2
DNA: TGTGCCAGCAGCCTCCGACAGGGGGGGAACTATGGCTACACCTTC
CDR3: CASSLRQGGNYGYTF

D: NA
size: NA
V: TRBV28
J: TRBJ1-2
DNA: TGTGCCAGCAGGGGGCAGGAATATTATGGCTACACCTTC
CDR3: CASRGQEYYGYTF

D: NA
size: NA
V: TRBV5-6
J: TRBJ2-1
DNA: TGTGCCAGCAGCTTGTCGGATGAGCAGTTCTTC
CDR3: CASSLSDEQFF

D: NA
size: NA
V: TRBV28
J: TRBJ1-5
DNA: TGTGCCAGCAGTTTTCTCGGGGGGGCGAATCAGCCCCAGCATTTT
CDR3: CASSFLGGANQPQHF

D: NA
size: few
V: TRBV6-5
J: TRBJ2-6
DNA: TGTGCCAGCACCGAACAAACTGGGGCCAACGTCCTGACTTTC
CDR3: CASTEQTGANVLTF

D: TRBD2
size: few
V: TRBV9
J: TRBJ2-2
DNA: TGTGCCAGCAGCGTTAGCGGGGAACTGACCGGGGAGCTGTTTTTT
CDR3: CASSVSGELTGELFF

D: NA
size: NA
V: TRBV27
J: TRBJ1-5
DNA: TGTGCCAGCAGTTTTCAGGGCAATCAGCCCCAGCATTTT
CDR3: CASSFQGNQPQHF

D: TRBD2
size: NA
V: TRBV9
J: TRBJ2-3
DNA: TGTGCCAGCAGCCTCCGGGGGGAGGTGGATACGCAGTATTTT
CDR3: CASSLRGEVDTQYF

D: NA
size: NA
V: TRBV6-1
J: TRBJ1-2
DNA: TGTGCCAGCAGTGAACTGGCAGGGCCCATTCGGGGCTACACCTTC
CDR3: CASSELAGPIRGYTF

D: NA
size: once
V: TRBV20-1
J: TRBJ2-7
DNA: TGCAGTGCTGGCGGCTCCTACGAGCAGTACTTC
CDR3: CSAGGSYEQYF

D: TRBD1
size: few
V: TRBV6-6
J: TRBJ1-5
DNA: TGTGCCAGCAGTTACGGTGGGACAGGGCTTGGGCCCCAGCATTTT
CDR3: CASSYGGTGLGPQHF

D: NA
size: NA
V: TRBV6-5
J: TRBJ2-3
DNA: TGTGCCAGCCGTACCGGGGCGGGAAAGGCAGATACGCAGTATTTT
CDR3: CASRTGAGKADTQYF

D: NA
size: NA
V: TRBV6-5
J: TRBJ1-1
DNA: TGTGCCAGCAGTAGGATTGAGGACACTGAAGCTTTCTTT
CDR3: CASSRIEDTEAFF

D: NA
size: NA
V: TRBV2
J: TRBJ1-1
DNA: TGTGCCAGCAGTGAACTCGGCGCGGTGAACACTGAAGCTTTCTTT
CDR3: CASSELGAVNTEAFF

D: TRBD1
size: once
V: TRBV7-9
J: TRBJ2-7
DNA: TGTGCCAGCAGCCCCCGGGACAGCCACCCGCTCGAGCAGTACTTC
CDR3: CASSPRDSHPLEQYF